Sequencing of this TCR beta chain was carried out in a study of blood T cell repertoires in COVID-19. Study processing details: Estimated nucleated cell counts came from reference gene primer amplification. The method was immunoSEQ multiplex PCR; TCRdb's version includes in-frame clones alone and lacks a portion of them. The D gene and trimming were derived from the DNA, and the V and J assignments and clone size from that table. The sample shows about 64,000 clones, 86% of them seen only once. The CDR3 runs to 15 residues. Per germline, CDR1 SGDLS and CDR2 YYNGEE. J lost 5 bases, V lost 3 bases, and 10 bases had no gene match.

The receptor was isolated from a man aged 35-49 years with acute or convalescent COVID-19. The chain combines TRBV9 with TRBJ1-1, with 7 bases that match TRBD1. Sequencing was done on a sample of peripheral blood. The CDR3 coding sequence is TGTGCCAGCAGCGCATCCACAGGGGTTGCAACTGAAGCTTTCTTT. It translates to CASSASTGVATEAFF.